This T cell receptor (beta chain) was observed in a study of cytomegalovirus exposure and HLA in healthy donors. Notes on the study in general: Rarity marked most TCR sequences, yet some public TCRs occurred in many donors.

PCR used 60 Vbeta primers and 13 Jbeta primers. Data came from immunoSEQ multiplex PCR; TCRdb stores just in-frame clones and leaves some out. The sample includes 100,000 or so clones, around three quarters seen only once; the top ten take roughly 4%. A word on this clone: Antigen unknown.

The clonotype was recovered from a female donor in good health and CMV-seropositive. The sample consisted of PBMCs.

The CDR3 DNA reads as TGTGCCAGCAGTGACGATAAGGGGGCCGGCACTGAAGCTTTCTTT. It is translated as CASSDDKGAGTEAFF. This chain links TRBV25-1 with TRBJ1-1; 7 bases fit TRBD1. Germline V gives CDR1 MGHDK, CDR2 SYGVNS. V was pared by 3 bases and J by 4 bases, with 8 bases of the junction left unmatched. The CDR3 has 15 residues.